This T cell receptor (beta chain) was captured in a study of T cell changes during pregnancy in multiple sclerosis. Assay used: immunoSEQ multiplex PCR; TCRdb lists only in-frame clones, some missing. The profile shows roughly 100,000 clones, about 90% of them singletons. CDR1 is SGDLS, CDR2 YYNGEE, per germline. Trimming left V 0 bases short and J 1 base short, with 8 bases between. The CDR3 has 14 residues. The rearrangement links TRBV9 to TRBJ2-7, with D hard to call. The receptor comes from a female donor with multiple sclerosis, enrolled in a pregnancy study. This specimen was peripheral blood, taken before pregnancy. In DNA, the CDR3 is TGTGCCAGCAGCGTAGATTCTCTTTCCTACGAGCAGTACTTC. It encodes CASSVDSLSYEQYF.